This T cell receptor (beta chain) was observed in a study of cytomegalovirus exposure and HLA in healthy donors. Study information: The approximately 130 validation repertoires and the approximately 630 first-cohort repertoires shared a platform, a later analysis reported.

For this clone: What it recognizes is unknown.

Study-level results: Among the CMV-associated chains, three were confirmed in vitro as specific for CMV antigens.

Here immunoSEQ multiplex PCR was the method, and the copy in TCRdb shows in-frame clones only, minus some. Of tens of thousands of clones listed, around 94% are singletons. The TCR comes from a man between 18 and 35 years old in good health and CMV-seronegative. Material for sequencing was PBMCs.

CDR3 loop: CASSEQGGNQPQHF. DNA of the CDR3: TGTGCCAGCAGCGAACAGGGAGGGAATCAGCCCCAGCATTTT. The rearrangement joins TRBV11-2 to TRBJ1-5, with D possibly being TRBD1 (6 bases). Trimming removed 5 bases from V and 4 bases from J, with 12 bases in between. The CDR3 loop spans 14 amino acids. Germline V gene data show CDR1 as SGHAT and CDR2 as FQNNGV. Full variable domain (remainder filled in from reference TRBV11-2 and TRBJ1-5): EAGVAQSPRYKIIEKRQSVAFWCNPISGHATLYWYQQILGQGPKLLIQFQNNGVVDDSQLPKDRFSAERLKGVDSTLKIQPAKLEDSAVYLCASSEQGGNQPQHFGDGTRLSIL.